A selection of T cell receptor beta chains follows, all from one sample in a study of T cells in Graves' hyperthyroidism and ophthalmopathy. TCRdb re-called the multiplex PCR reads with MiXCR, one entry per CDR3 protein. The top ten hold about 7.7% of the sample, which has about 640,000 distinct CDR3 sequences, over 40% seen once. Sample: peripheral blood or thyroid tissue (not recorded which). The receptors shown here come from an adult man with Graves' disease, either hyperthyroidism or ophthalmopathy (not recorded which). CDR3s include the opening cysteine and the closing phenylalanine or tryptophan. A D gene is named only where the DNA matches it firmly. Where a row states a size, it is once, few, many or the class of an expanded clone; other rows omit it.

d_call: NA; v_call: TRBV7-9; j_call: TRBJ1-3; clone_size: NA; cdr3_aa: CASTPNGYSGSTIYF; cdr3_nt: TGTGCCAGCACCCCAAATGGGTACTCTGGAAGCACCATATATTTT
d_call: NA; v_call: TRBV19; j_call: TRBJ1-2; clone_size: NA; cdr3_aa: CASRPGGGRDGYTF; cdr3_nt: TGTGCCAGTAGACCTGGGGGCGGTCGAGATGGCTACACCTTC
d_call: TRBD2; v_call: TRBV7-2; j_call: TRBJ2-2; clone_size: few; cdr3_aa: CASSLIAGGQPGELFF; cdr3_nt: TGTGCCAGCAGCTTAATAGCGGGGGGGCAACCCGGGGAGCTGTTTTTT
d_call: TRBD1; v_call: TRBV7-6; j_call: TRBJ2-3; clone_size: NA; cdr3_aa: CASSDRGDSSDTQYF; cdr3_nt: TGTGCCAGCAGCGACAGGGGCGATTCTTCAGATACGCAGTATTTT
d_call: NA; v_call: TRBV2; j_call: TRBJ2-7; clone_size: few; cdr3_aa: CASRPEGVRSYEQYF; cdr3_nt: TGTGCCAGCAGGCCGGAGGGAGTGCGGTCCTACGAGCAGTACTTC
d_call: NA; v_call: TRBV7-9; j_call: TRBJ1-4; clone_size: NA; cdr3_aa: CASSLGGVLGGKLFF; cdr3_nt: TGTGCCAGCAGCTTGGGCGGGGTCCTTGGGGGGAAACTGTTTTTT
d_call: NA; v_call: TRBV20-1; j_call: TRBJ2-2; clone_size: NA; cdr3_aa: CSAALGRVTGELFF; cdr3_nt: TGCAGTGCTGCCCTCGGGAGAGTCACCGGGGAGCTGTTTTTT
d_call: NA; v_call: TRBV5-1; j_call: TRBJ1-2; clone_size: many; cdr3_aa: CASRDLTPYGYTF; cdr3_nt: TGCGCCAGCAGAGACCTGACGCCATATGGCTACACCTTC
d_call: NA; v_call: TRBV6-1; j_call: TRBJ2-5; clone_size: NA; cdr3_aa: CASSYRDQETQYF; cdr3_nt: TGTGCCAGCAGTTACAGGGACCAAGAGACCCAGTACTTC
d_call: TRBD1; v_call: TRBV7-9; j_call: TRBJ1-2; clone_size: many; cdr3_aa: CASSSLGTGTGYTF; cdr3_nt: TGTGCCAGCAGCTCCCTCGGGACAGGGACTGGCTACACCTTC
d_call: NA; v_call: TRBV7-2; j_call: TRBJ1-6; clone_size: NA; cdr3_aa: CASSLDLGADNSPLHF; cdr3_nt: TGTGCCAGCAGCTTAGATCTGGGAGCCGATAATTCACCCCTCCACTTT
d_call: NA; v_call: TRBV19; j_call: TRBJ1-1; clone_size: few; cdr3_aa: CASSIARGVNTEAFF; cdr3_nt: TGTGCCAGTAGTATAGCGCGGGGAGTGAACACTGAAGCTTTCTTT
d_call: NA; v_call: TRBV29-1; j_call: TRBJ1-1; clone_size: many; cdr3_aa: CSVTTVLNTEAFF; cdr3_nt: TGCAGCGTTACAACAGTTCTGAACACTGAAGCTTTCTTT
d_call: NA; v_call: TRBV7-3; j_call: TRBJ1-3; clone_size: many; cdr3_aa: CASSLMQGNTIYF; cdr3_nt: TGTGCCAGCAGCTTAATGCAGGGAAACACCATATATTTT
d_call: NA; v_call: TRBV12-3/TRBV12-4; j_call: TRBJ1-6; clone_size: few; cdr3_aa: CASSRFSYNSPLHF; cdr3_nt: TGTGCCAGCAGCCGGTTCTCCTATAATTCACCCCTCCACTTT
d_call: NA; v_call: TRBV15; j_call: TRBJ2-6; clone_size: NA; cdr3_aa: CATSSARGAGANVLTF; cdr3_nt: TGTGCCACCAGCAGTGCTAGGGGGGCTGGGGCCAACGTCCTGACTTTC
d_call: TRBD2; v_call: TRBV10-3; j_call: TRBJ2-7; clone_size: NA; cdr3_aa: CAISEGTSGGPTCEQYF; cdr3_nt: TGTGCCATCAGTGAGGGGACTAGCGGGGGCCCGACCTGCGAGCAGTACTTC
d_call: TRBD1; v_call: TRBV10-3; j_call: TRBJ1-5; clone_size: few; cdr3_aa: CATTLDREGDQPQHF; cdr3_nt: TGTGCCACCACCTTAGACAGGGAGGGTGATCAGCCCCAGCATTTT
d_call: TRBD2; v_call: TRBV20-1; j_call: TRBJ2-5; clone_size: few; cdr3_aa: CSATLTSGGKETQYF; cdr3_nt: TGCAGTGCTACCTTGACTAGCGGGGGAAAAGAGACCCAGTACTTC
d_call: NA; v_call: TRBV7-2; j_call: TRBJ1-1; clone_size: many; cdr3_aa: CASSLAVMNTEAFF; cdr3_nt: TGTGCCAGCAGCTTAGCTGTTATGAACACTGAAGCTTTCTTT
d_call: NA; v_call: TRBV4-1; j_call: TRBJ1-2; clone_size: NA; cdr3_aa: CASSQVDTSNYGYTF; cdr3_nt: TGCGCCAGCAGCCAAGTCGACACCTCTAACTATGGCTACACCTTC
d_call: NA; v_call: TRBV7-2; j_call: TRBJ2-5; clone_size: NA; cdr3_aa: CASNGRTGQETQYF; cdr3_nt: TGTGCCAGCAACGGGCGTACAGGTCAAGAGACCCAGTACTTC
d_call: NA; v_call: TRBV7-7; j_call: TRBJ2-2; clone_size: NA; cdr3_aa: CASSTGNTGELFF; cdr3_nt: TGTGCTAGCAGCACCGGGAACACCGGGGAGCTGTTTTTT
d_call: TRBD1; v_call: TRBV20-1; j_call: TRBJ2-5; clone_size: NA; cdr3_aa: CSASTTGGMETQYF; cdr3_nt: TGCAGTGCTAGCACGACAGGGGGAATGGAGACCCAGTACTTC
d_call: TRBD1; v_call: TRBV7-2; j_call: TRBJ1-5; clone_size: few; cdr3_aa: CASSHPWGQVGQPQHF; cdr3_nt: TGTGCCAGCAGCCATCCTTGGGGACAGGTCGGTCAGCCCCAGCATTTT
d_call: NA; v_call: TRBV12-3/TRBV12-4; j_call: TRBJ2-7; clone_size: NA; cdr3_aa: CASGRDSPEQYF; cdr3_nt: TGTGCTAGTGGTCGGGACTCTCCCGAGCAGTACTTC
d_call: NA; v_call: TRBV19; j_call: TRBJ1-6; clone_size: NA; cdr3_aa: CARPHLHF; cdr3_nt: TGTGCCAGGCCACACCTCCACTTT
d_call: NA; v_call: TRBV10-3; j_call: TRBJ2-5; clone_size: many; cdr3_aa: CAISDLGYQETQYF; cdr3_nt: TGTGCCATCAGTGATCTGGGCTACCAAGAGACCCAGTACTTC
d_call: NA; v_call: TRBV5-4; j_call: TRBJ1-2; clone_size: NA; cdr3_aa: CASSLNLAAGHYGYTF; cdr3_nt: TGTGCCAGCAGCTTGAACCTTGCGGCAGGGCACTATGGCTACACCTTC
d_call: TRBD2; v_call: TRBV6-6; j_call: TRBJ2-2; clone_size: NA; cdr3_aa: CASSETSGRGTGELFF; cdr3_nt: TGTGCCAGCAGTGAAACTAGCGGGAGGGGCACCGGGGAGCTGTTTTTT
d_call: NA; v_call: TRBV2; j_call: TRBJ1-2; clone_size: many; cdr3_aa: CASSETLAVNSGYTF; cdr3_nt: TGTGCCAGCAGTGAAACGTTGGCAGTTAACTCTGGCTACACCTTC
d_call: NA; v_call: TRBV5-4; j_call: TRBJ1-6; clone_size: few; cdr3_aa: CASSQDSRDSPLHF; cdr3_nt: TGTGCCAGCAGCCAGGACAGCAGAGATTCACCCCTCCACTTT
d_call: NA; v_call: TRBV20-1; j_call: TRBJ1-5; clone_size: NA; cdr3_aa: CSATGQFSNQPQHF; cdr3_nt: TGCAGTGCTACCGGACAGTTTAGCAATCAGCCCCAGCATTTT
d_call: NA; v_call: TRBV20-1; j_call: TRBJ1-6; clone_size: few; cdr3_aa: CSARSTGGLNSPLHF; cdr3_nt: TGCAGTGCTAGATCTACCGGAGGGCTGAATTCACCCCTCCACTTT
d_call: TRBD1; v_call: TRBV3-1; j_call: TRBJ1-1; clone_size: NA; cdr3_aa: CASSQDVSRGTEAFF; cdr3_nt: TGTGCCAGCAGCCAAGACGTGAGCAGGGGGACTGAAGCTTTCTTT